This is a list of T cell receptor beta chains from one sample in a study of T cell repertoires in cytomegalovirus infection. One entry per CDR3 protein results from TCRdb running MiXCR on the reads. The sample holds fewer than 1,000,000 distinct CDR3 sequences, under 40% seen once. No antigens are known for them. The material was cultured CD8+ T cells from PBMCs, obtained from culture after CMV antigen stimulation. The receptors here all came from a human donor in good health (CMV status not recorded). Some clones in this sample may be carry-over from other donors' samples. The CDR3 runs from the conserved cysteine through the conserved F or W. A D gene is named only where the DNA matches it firmly. Clone sizes are given selectively: once, few, many, or a class where the clone is expanded.

len: 17
abundance: few
j_gene: TRBJ1-1
d_gene: TRBD1
v_gene: TRBV2
CDR3aa: CASWGDGTGGWNTEAFF
CDR3nt: TGTGCCAGCTGGGGGGACGGGACAGGGGGATGGAACACTGAAGCTTTCTTT

len: 14
abundance: few
j_gene: TRBJ2-2
d_gene: NA
v_gene: TRBV5-6
CDR3aa: CASSFSSNTGELFF
CDR3nt: TGTGCCAGCAGCTTCTCTTCGAACACCGGGGAGCTGTTTTTT

len: 18
abundance: NA
j_gene: TRBJ2-1
d_gene: TRBD2
v_gene: TRBV7-8
CDR3aa: CASSLEAVGLAVYNEQFF
CDR3nt: TGTGCCAGCAGCTTAGAAGCCGTGGGACTAGCGGTCTACAATGAGCAGTTCTTC

len: 15
abundance: few
j_gene: TRBJ2-7
d_gene: NA
v_gene: TRBV19
CDR3aa: CASSIDGLATYEQYF
CDR3nt: TGTGCCAGTAGTATAGATGGACTTGCAACCTACGAGCAGTACTTC

len: 15
abundance: NA
j_gene: TRBJ2-1
d_gene: TRBD2
v_gene: TRBV7-3
CDR3aa: CASSRSGGEYNEQFF
CDR3nt: TGTGCCAGCAGCCGGAGCGGGGGAGAGTACAATGAGCAGTTCTTC

len: 15
abundance: few
j_gene: TRBJ2-2
d_gene: TRBD2
v_gene: TRBV12-3/TRBV12-4
CDR3aa: CASSPMGGGTGELFF
CDR3nt: TGTGCCAGCAGCCCAATGGGCGGGGGCACCGGGGAGCTGTTTTTT

len: 12
abundance: few
j_gene: TRBJ1-1
d_gene: TRBD1
v_gene: TRBV19
CDR3aa: CASSPTGQEAFF
CDR3nt: TGTGCCAGTAGTCCGACAGGGCAGGAAGCTTTCTTT

len: 16
abundance: NA
j_gene: TRBJ2-2
d_gene: TRBD1
v_gene: TRBV19
CDR3aa: CASSTYRGENTGELFF
CDR3nt: TGTGCCAGTAGTACGTACAGGGGGGAGAACACCGGGGAGCTGTTTTTT

len: 13
abundance: few
j_gene: TRBJ2-1
d_gene: TRBD1
v_gene: TRBV4-1
CDR3aa: CASSQTGDNEQFF
CDR3nt: TGCGCCAGCAGCCAAACAGGGGATAATGAGCAGTTCTTC

len: 15
abundance: NA
j_gene: TRBJ2-1
d_gene: TRBD2
v_gene: TRBV6-5
CDR3aa: CASSYSTAGGNEQFF
CDR3nt: TGTGCCAGCAGTTACTCGACAGCGGGGGGCAATGAGCAGTTCTTC

len: 19
abundance: NA
j_gene: TRBJ2-1
d_gene: TRBD2
v_gene: TRBV5-4
CDR3aa: CASRHPGTSGGDSYNEQFF
CDR3nt: TGTGCCAGCAGGCATCCCGGGACTAGCGGGGGGGACTCCTACAATGAGCAGTTCTTC

len: 17
abundance: NA
j_gene: TRBJ1-2
d_gene: NA
v_gene: TRBV2
CDR3aa: CASGGEAYREGVYGYTF
CDR3nt: TGTGCCAGCGGGGGAGAAGCCTACAGGGAAGGGGTTTATGGCTACACCTTC

len: 13
abundance: NA
j_gene: TRBJ1-2
d_gene: NA
v_gene: TRBV7-9
CDR3aa: CASSSTGLYGYTF
CDR3nt: TGTGCCAGCAGCTCGACAGGATTATATGGCTACACCTTC

len: 15
abundance: NA
j_gene: TRBJ1-1
d_gene: NA
v_gene: TRBV19
CDR3aa: CASSLNRDKNTEAFF
CDR3nt: TGTGCCAGTAGTCTAAACAGGGACAAGAACACTGAAGCTTTCTTT

len: 15
abundance: NA
j_gene: TRBJ1-4
d_gene: NA
v_gene: TRBV20-1
CDR3aa: CSARDLAATNEKLFF
CDR3nt: TGCAGTGCTAGAGATCTCGCAGCAACTAATGAAAAACTGTTTTTT

len: 13
abundance: NA
j_gene: TRBJ1-5
d_gene: NA
v_gene: TRBV20-1
CDR3aa: CSARAGSNQPQHF
CDR3nt: TGCAGTGCTAGAGCGGGAAGCAATCAGCCCCAGCATTTT

len: 15
abundance: NA
j_gene: TRBJ1-5
d_gene: TRBD1
v_gene: TRBV6-6
CDR3aa: CASRGTDQVNQPQHF
CDR3nt: TGTGCCAGCAGAGGGACAGACCAAGTCAATCAGCCCCAGCATTTT

len: 12
abundance: NA
j_gene: TRBJ1-1
d_gene: TRBD1
v_gene: TRBV6-2/TRBV6-3
CDR3aa: CVSSRQGSEAFF
CDR3nt: TGTGTCAGCAGTCGACAGGGGAGTGAAGCTTTCTTT

len: 15
abundance: few
j_gene: TRBJ1-6
d_gene: TRBD1
v_gene: TRBV6-8
CDR3aa: CASSYADRESRPLHF
CDR3nt: TGTGCCAGCAGTTACGCCGACAGGGAGTCTCGGCCCCTCCACTTT

len: 15
abundance: many
j_gene: TRBJ2-1
d_gene: TRBD2
v_gene: TRBV11-2
CDR3aa: CASSRTSGVHNEQFF
CDR3nt: TGTGCCAGCAGCCGGACTAGCGGGGTTCACAATGAGCAGTTCTTC

len: 13
abundance: NA
j_gene: TRBJ1-1
d_gene: NA
v_gene: TRBV6-1
CDR3aa: CASRVREDTEAFF
CDR3nt: TGTGCCAGCAGGGTGAGGGAGGACACTGAAGCTTTCTTT

len: 16
abundance: few
j_gene: TRBJ2-5
d_gene: NA
v_gene: TRBV5-6
CDR3aa: CASSGSHWGARETQYF
CDR3nt: TGTGCCAGCAGCGGATCGCATTGGGGGGCGCGAGAGACCCAGTACTTC

len: 17
abundance: many
j_gene: TRBJ2-3
d_gene: TRBD2
v_gene: TRBV7-2
CDR3aa: CASSFRLAGGLTDTQYF
CDR3nt: TGTGCCAGCAGCTTTCGACTAGCGGGGGGGCTCACAGATACGCAGTATTTT

len: 15
abundance: few
j_gene: TRBJ1-6
d_gene: NA
v_gene: TRBV13
CDR3aa: CASSSEGRDNSPLHF
CDR3nt: TGTGCCAGCAGCTCGGAGGGCAGGGATAATTCACCCCTCCACTTT

len: 14
abundance: NA
j_gene: TRBJ2-3
d_gene: TRBD2
v_gene: TRBV7-9
CDR3aa: CASNQRGLTDTQYF
CDR3nt: TGTGCCAGCAACCAGCGGGGGCTCACAGATACGCAGTATTTT

len: 15
abundance: NA
j_gene: TRBJ2-7
d_gene: TRBD1
v_gene: TRBV9
CDR3aa: CASSFTDRDQYEQYF
CDR3nt: TGTGCCAGCAGCTTCACGGACAGGGACCAGTACGAGCAGTACTTC

len: 16
abundance: NA
j_gene: TRBJ2-4
d_gene: NA
v_gene: TRBV4-2
CDR3aa: CASSQDTGTAKNIQYF
CDR3nt: TGTGCCAGCAGCCAAGATACCGGGACGGCCAAAAACATTCAGTACTTC

len: 10
abundance: few
j_gene: TRBJ1-1
d_gene: NA
v_gene: TRBV15
CDR3aa: CPGAFAEAFF
CDR3nt: TGCCCAGGGGCATTCGCTGAAGCTTTCTTT

len: 13
abundance: NA
j_gene: TRBJ2-3
d_gene: NA
v_gene: TRBV19
CDR3aa: CVSSIIFRDTQYF
CDR3nt: TGTGTCAGTAGTATTATCTTCCGAGATACGCAGTATTTT